This record concerns one T cell receptor beta chain sequence. Its antigen is currently unknown. The PCR had 60 Vbeta and 13 Jbeta primers. Sequencing was performed with immunoSEQ multiplex PCR; in TCRdb, only in-frame clones are kept and a portion is missing. This sample yields approximately 140,000 clones, of which more than 60% are seen a single time; approximately 1.7% belongs to the top ten. Trimming left V 5 bases short and J 7 bases short, with 18 bases between. The CDR3 length is 14 residues. Per germline, CDR1 LNHNV and CDR2 YYDKDF (reference sequence). These data come from a study of cytomegalovirus exposure and HLA in healthy donors. Study results and limitations: Within an earlier analysis, most TCR beta V segments proved productive either about 90% or about 30% of the time. Donor immune exposure was known only as CMV serostatus.

This TCR derives from a woman between 35 and 50 years old in good health and CMV-seronegative. The V call is TRBV15, the J call TRBJ2-7; tentatively, D is TRBD1 (6 bases). The sequenced sample consisted of PBMCs. The CDR3 protein is CATSPSPDSVEQYF. The CDR3 DNA follows: TGTGCCACCAGCCCCTCTCCGGACAGTGTGGAGCAGTACTTC. Filled out from reference TRBV15 and TRBJ2-7, the complete variable domain reads DAMVIQNPRYQVTQFGKPVTLSCSQTLNHNVMYWYQQKSSQAPKLLFHYYDKDFNNEADTPDNFQSRRPNTSFCFLDIRSPGLGDTAMYLCATSPSPDSVEQYFGPGTRLTVT.